These T cell receptor beta chains were read from a single sample in a study of blood T cell repertoires in COVID-19. Clones were read by immunoSEQ multiplex PCR, and TCRdb kept only the in-frame ones, dropping some. The data contain some 180,000 clones, 90% of them singletons. The sample taken for sequencing was peripheral blood. The source of these receptors is a man aged 45-65 years with acute or convalescent COVID-19. Both conserved end residues are trimmed from each CDR3. Fields, in order: clone size, CDR3 length, J gene, V gene, CDR3 protein. Rows may omit the clone size; those that give it use once, few, many or a size class.

>NA|13|TRBJ1-6|TRBV4-3
ASSQGQGNGSPLH
>NA|14|TRBJ2-2|TRBV24-1
ATSDLREPNTGELF
>NA|16|TRBJ2-4|TRBV10-3
AISGVGLDRFDKNIQY
>NA|8|TRBJ2-4|TRBV12-3/TRBV12-4
ATSSHIQY
>NA|17|TRBJ1-3|TRBV18
ASSPNRDRAYQPGNTIY
>NA|14|TRBJ2-1|TRBV27
ASSLRLAGGGNEQF
>NA|15|TRBJ2-5|TRBV4-3
ASSQDLSVGNGETQY
>NA|15|TRBJ2-1|TRBV6-2/TRBV6-3
ASSPRGGGQAYNEQF
>NA|10|TRBJ1-4|TRBV29-1
SVETGDEKLF
>NA|14|TRBJ1-5|TRBV6-1
ASSEPGVYSNQPQH
>NA|13|TRBJ1-1|TRBV5-4
ASSPGRGTNTEAF
>NA|13|TRBJ1-1|TRBV6-2/TRBV6-3
ASSRGQGINTEAF
>NA|10|TRBJ2-5|TRBV10-3
AISGYQETQY
>NA|10|TRBJ2-2|TRBV27
ASSVRAGELF
>NA|9|TRBJ1-1|TRBV7-9
ASRTDTEAF
>NA|12|TRBJ2-2|TRBV11-3
ASSLDRGGGELF
>NA|14|TRBJ1-1|TRBV28
ASSTGQGRGDTEAF
>NA|10|TRBJ1-3|TRBV28
ASRAQGNTIY
>NA|16|TRBJ2-2|TRBV7-9
ASSPPRLAGANTGELF
>NA|12|TRBJ2-3|TRBV5-5
ASSLAVPTDTQY
>NA|14|TRBJ1-4|TRBV6-5
ASSYQQLSGIEKLF
>NA|17|TRBJ2-7|TRBV27
ASSLSGTSGSFFFYEQY
>NA|13|TRBJ2-1|TRBV19
ASSAGLAGVNEQF
>NA|11|TRBJ1-2|TRBV6-5
ASSQQGNYGYT
>NA|16|TRBJ2-7|TRBV27
ASSALADHRGAAYEQY
>once|9|TRBJ2-1|TRBV5-1
ASSSDRTQF
>NA|11|TRBJ1-1|TRBV10-1
ASSGQGNTEAF
>once|12|TRBJ1-5|TRBV6-5
ASSSGTGSQPQH
>NA|11|TRBJ2-3|TRBV9
ASSVAITDTQY
>NA|8|TRBJ2-7|TRBV20-1
SARRYEQY
>NA|11|TRBJ1-6|TRBV10-3
AISGQSGSPLH
>once|13|TRBJ1-5|TRBV9
ASSVGTGNVQPQH
>NA|13|TRBJ2-1|TRBV5-1
ASSLGTSGYNEQF
>NA|11|TRBJ1-1|TRBV7-2
ASSKDTSTEAF
>NA|13|TRBJ2-6|TRBV7-2
ASSLGGPGANVLT
>NA|14|TRBJ1-6|TRBV15
ATSPQGGGFNSPLH
>NA|11|TRBJ2-5|TRBV5-4
ASSLAGSETQY
>NA|12|TRBJ1-3|TRBV18
ASSQEDRTNTIY
>NA|12|TRBJ1-5|TRBV30
AWSEGQSEEPQH
>NA|14|TRBJ2-5|TRBV6-2/TRBV6-3
ASSSRGSGFKETQY
>NA|14|TRBJ2-3|TRBV7-9
ASSLGGTRDTDTQY
>NA|14|TRBJ2-2|TRBV5-4
ASSLAGGANTGELF
>NA|8|TRBJ2-7|TRBV29-1
SVGADEQY
>NA|12|TRBJ2-7|TRBV3-1/TRBV3-2
ASSQGPGVYEQY
>NA|13|TRBJ2-1|TRBV7-2
ASSSDRGSSNEQF
>NA|13|TRBJ2-3|TRBV27
ASSGQGTVTDTQY
>NA|13|TRBJ1-5|TRBV5-1
ASSLGGTGNQPQH
>NA|14|TRBJ2-3|TRBV6-5
ASSYSGQGITDTQY
>NA|11|TRBJ1-2|TRBV28
ASSYRTGYGYT
>NA|15|TRBJ1-2|TRBV28
ASSSLTGRYRGYGYT
>NA|13|TRBJ1-4|TRBV7-8
ATMWVNRGDEKLF